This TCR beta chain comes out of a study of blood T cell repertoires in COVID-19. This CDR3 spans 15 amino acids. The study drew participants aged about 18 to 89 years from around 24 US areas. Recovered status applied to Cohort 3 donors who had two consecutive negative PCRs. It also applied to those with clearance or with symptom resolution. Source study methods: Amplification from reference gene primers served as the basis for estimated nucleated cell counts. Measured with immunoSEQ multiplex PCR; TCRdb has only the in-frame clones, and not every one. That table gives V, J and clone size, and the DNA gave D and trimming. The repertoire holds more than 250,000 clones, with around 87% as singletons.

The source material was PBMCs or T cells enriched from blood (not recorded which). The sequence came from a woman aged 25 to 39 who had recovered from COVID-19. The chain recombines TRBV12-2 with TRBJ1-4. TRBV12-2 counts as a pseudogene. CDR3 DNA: TGTGCAAGTCGCTTAGTGAGGCCAGGAGGAGAAAAACTGTTTTTT. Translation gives CASRLVRPGGEKLFF.